Detailed here is one T cell receptor (beta chain). This receptor's antigen is unknown. No base qualities exist here, and no much larger clone lies one base off it. Via the germline V gene, CDR1 is SNHLY and CDR2 FYNNEI. The CDR3 goes from the cysteine to the phenylalanine over 12 residues. Only CDR3 DNA remains: 36 bases, in frame from the first base. The germline V end is reduced by 11 bases and the J end by 6 bases; junction bases left unmatched: 8. The collaborating institutions used their own protocols to collect whole blood in K2EDTA tubes. For TCRbeta analysis, collaborators shipped samples in one of three forms: frozen whole blood, isolated PBMCs, or DNA extracted from either of those sample types. This entry comes from a study of blood T cell repertoires in COVID-19 (dated by TCRdb to 2018 to 2020). Study-wide context: Collaborator samples came from the United States, Italy and Spain and covered acute and convalescent phases of COVID-19. The prospective study material was composed of cDNA or gDNA derived from T cells, B-cell-depleted T cells, or PBMCs. Subjects who had been exposed to COVID-19, were actively infected with it, or had recovered from it provided the deeply sampled blood TCRbeta repertoires that made up the dataset. The repertoires were released in a freely available public database meant as a resource for research on the immune response to SARS-CoV-2. The samples were drawn from two sources: the first 160 participants of the ongoing ImmuneRACE study, and 950 to 1,500 subjects contributed by 6 global collaborators. A de-identified subject ID, COVID-19 status, age in years and sex were almost always included in the sample metadata. Where available, HLA class I and class II types were taken from metadata supplied by the sample provider and were not determined by assay-based typing. Summary of the overall study and its limitations: Clinical and demographic metadata were provided uncurated, with the amount varying by source and participant.

The immunoSEQ Assay, a bias-controlled multiplex PCR, was used to amplify TCRbeta CDR3 regions from genomic DNA. The study's own analysis went as follows. The number of nucleated cells in each sample was estimated from the amplification of reference gene primers within the assay. To quantify the absolute abundance of each unique TCRbeta CDR3 rearrangement, sequence reads were collapsed and filtered. For each sample, productive Simpson clonality was calculated by taking the square root of Simpson's diversity index across productive rearrangements. The table comes from immuneACCESS by way of TCRdb, which keeps in-frame sequences with V and J called. Part of the clones is missing from these tables; in studies checked, under half for an unresolved V gene and the rest for unknown reasons. Clone size and V and J calls were adopted from that table, with D and trimming inferred from the DNA. Across this sample there are some 190,000 clones, with around 83% seen only once. The ten largest account for 4.9% of the sample.

The sample taken for sequencing was peripheral blood. The clonotype comes from a woman older than 75 with acute or convalescent COVID-19. The rearranged chain carries TRBV2 and TRBJ2-7; the central 9 bases match TRBD1. The sequenced DNA: TGTGCCGCCGGTCGGACAGGGGTCGAGCAGTACTTC. It is translated as CAAGRTGVEQYF.